The present entry profiles one T cell receptor beta chain with its context. Its antigen remains undetermined. No clone much larger than this one lies a single base away; base qualities are absent. These data are taken from a study of beta chain features in type 1 diabetes (dated by TCRdb to 2016 to 2019). Background for the entire study: Mean age, gender distribution, total cell number and subset yield were not different between patients and healthy donors. A total of 107,917,701 sorted cells were examined across all samples, and RNA yield correlated strongly with the number of cells per subset. The study compared the TCRB repertoires of sorted circulating CD4+ T cell subsets in recently diagnosed type 1 diabetes patients with those in matched healthy donors. Naive and central memory subsets were obtained from all 30 or so donors, but regulatory and stem cell-like memory subsets were isolated from only 8 patients and 8 healthy donors.

Inclusive of the bounding cysteine and phenylalanine, the CDR3 is 16 residues long. Just the 48-base CDR3 DNA is kept, in frame starting at base 1. Trimming accounts for 3 bases at V and 4 bases at J, while the number of junction bases matched to no gene is 6. From a lookup of the germline V gene, CDR1 and CDR2 are SGHRS and YFSETQ. Overall study outcomes, separate from this receptor: Naive, central memory and regulatory TCRB repertoires appeared more similar among patients than among healthy donors. In all four CD4+ subsets, TCRB CDR3 length was moderately but significantly shorter in type 1 diabetes patients. Because cDNA was sequenced instead of genomic DNA, activated cells with high expression could be over-represented, although the groups did not differ in activation or CD3 levels. Shorter templates might have been favored by PCR, but patient and control samples were amplified and corrected together, so both groups would have been affected equally by any skew. Because small numbers of individuals were included in the HLA sub-analyses, any influence of HLA type on TCRB rearrangement was left unresolved. At VDJ recombination sites, type 1 diabetes patients had fewer insertions and more deleted nucleotides, which implies abnormalities in thymic rearrangement.

The entire amount of isolated RNA was reverse transcribed using the High Capacity cDNA Reverse Transcription Kit, so the sequenced TCRB transcripts were expressed ones. Naive, central memory and regulatory T cell samples underwent deep immunoSEQ sequencing, averaging roughly 3.3 million total reads per sample. Sorted cells were lysed in RLT buffer and RNA was extracted with DNase-treated RNeasy Micro or Mini kits, depending on cell number. To prevent cross-contamination, every cell subset was processed on its own, while patient and healthy donor samples were processed together. The immunoSEQ multiplex PCR was used to amplify TCRB sequences from cDNA, yielding 87-bp fragments that span the CDR3 region. The amplicons were sequenced using the Illumina HiSeq platform. The authors' analysis ran thus. Synthetic template baselines were used to correct PCR bias computationally, reads within Hamming distance 2 were collapsed together, and singletons that could not be merged were discarded. Reads were aligned against IMGT so that V, D and J genes, CDR3 length and insertions or deletions at six rearrangement sites could be assigned. Within each subset, clonotype counts were normalized to sorted cell number, and only after that were true diversity and Gini coefficients computed with the tcR R package. The overlap coefficient, calculated on TCRB nucleotide sequences, was used to measure repertoire sharing. Out-of-frame TCRB sequences from naive cells were analyzed as a proxy for the pre-selection repertoire. TCRdb obtained this table from immuneACCESS and retained in-frame rearrangements with V and J assigned. These tables miss some clones; where compared with another copy, unresolved V genes account for less than half of the shortfall, and the remainder is unexplained. The V and J calls and clone size come from that table; D and trimming were worked out from the DNA. In this sample the table shows 600,000 or so clones, 11% to 15% of which occur a single time. The ten largest clones take up less than 0.04% of the sample.

Each donor gave one peripheral blood draw, roughly 0.12 L on average, collected into heparinised tubes. Using a panel that included CD45RO, CCR7, CD25, CD127, CD95 and CD27, naive, central memory, regulatory and stem cell-like memory CD4+ T cells were sorted on a BD FACSAria II. All sorted populations exceeded 95% purity. PBMCs were separated immediately by Lymphoprep density gradient centrifugation and were stained directly, without being cultured. So that batch effects would be minimized, each experiment stained and sorted samples in pairs, pairing one healthy donor with one patient. This chain joins TRBV5-1 to TRBJ2-3; TRBD1 agrees with 12 junctional bases. This clonotype originated in a man in his late teens or twenties with type 1 diabetes. Sample: naive CD4+ T cells from blood. The cell subset or site label of this sample denotes: true naive CD4+ T cells. The CDR3 reads as follows: CASSSPGTGGSDTQYF. The DNA sequence is as follows: TGCGCCAGCAGCTCCCCCGGGACAGGGGGCTCAGATACGCAGTATTTT. Reference TRBV5-1 and TRBJ2-3 genes cover what lies past the CDR3, so the full variable domain is KAGVTQTPRYLIKTRGQQVTLSCSPISGHRSVSWYQQTPGQGLQFLFEYFSETQRNKGNFPGRFSGRQFSNSRSEMNVSTLELGDSALYLCASSSPGTGGSDTQYFGPGTRLTVL.